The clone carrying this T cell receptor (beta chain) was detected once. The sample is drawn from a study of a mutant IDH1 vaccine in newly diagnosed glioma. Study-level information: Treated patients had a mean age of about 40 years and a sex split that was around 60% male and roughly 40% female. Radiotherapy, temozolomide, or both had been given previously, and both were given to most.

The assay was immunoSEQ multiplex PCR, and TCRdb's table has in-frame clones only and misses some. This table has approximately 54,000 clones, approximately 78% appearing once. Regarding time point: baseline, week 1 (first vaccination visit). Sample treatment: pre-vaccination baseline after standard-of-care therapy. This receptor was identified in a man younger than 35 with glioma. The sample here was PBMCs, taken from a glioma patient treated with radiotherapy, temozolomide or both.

CDR3 region: CASSLGGGRTDTQYF. CDR3 nucleotide sequence: TGTGCCAGCAGCTTAGGGGGCGGGAGGACAGATACGCAGTATTTT. The gene calls are TRBV7-2 and TRBJ2-3; 8 nucleotides agree with TRBD2. The CDR3 has 15 residues. Germline values: CDR1 SGHTA, CDR2 FQGNSA. Trimming cost V 1 base and J 3 bases; bases outside gene matches: 3. Filled out from reference TRBV7-2 and TRBJ2-3, the complete variable domain reads GAGVSQSPSNKVTEKGKDVELRCDPISGHTALYWYRQSLGQGLEFLIYFQGNSAPDKSGLPSDRFSAERTGGSVSTLTIQRTQQEDSAVYLCASSLGGGRTDTQYFGPGTRLTVL.